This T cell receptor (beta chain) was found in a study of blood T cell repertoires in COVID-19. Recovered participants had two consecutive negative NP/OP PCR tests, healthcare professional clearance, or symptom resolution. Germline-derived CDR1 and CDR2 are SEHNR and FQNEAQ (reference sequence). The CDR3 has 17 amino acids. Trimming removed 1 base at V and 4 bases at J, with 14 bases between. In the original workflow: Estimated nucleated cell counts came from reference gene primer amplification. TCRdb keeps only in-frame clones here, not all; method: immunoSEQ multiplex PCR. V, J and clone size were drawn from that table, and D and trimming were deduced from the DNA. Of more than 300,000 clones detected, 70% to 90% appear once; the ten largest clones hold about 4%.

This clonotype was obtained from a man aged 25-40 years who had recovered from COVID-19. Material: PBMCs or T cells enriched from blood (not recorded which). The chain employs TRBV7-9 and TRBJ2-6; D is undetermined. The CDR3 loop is CASSLVPRRLGANVLTF. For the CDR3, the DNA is TGTGCCAGCAGCTTAGTTCCCCGGCGGTTGGGGGCCAACGTCCTGACTTTC.